A single sample is the source of the 21 T cell receptor beta chains below, sequenced in a study of follicular helper T cells after annual influenza vaccination. Profiled with immunoSEQ multiplex PCR; TCRdb holds only in-frame clones, not every one. The data hold some 13,000 clones, with nearly 80% observed a single time. The time point: 2015-2016 season, pre-vaccination. This specimen was CXCR5- memory CD4+ T cells sorted from blood, taken on the day of influenza vaccination. Receptor source: an adult who received the influenza vaccine.

This chain uses TRBV20-1 with TRBJ1-2, with 8 bases identical to TRBD1. This CDR3 comprises 11 residues. V lost 4 bases to trimming and J lost 8 bases; unmatched junction nucleotides: 3. Per germline, CDR1 DFQATT and CDR2 SNEGSKA (reference sequence). The CDR3 DNA reads TGCAGTGCTATACAGGGGGTCGGCTACACCTTC. Residues: CSAIQGVGYTF.

The rearrangement uses TRBV19 and TRBJ2-3; possibly TRBD1 for D (6 bases). The ends were cut back, 9 bases at V and 4 bases at J, with 14 bases in the middle. Germline V CDR1 and CDR2: LNHDA, SQIVND (reference sequence). CDR3 size: 13 residues. The DNA of the CDR3 is TGTGCCAGCCCGACAGGTGGGTCAGATACGCAGTATTTT. This translates into CASPTGGSDTQYF.

This clone occurred once. V and J are TRBV7-2 and TRBJ2-2, with D unclear. V was cut by 5 bases and J by 1 base, with 8 bases left in between. CDR3 length: 14 amino acids. Germline V gene data show CDR1 as SGHTA and CDR2 as FQGNSA. CDR3 protein: CASSIFWNTGELFF. The CDR3 DNA is TGTGCCAGCAGCATCTTTTGGAACACCGGGGAGCTGTTTTTT.

This clone appeared a few times. The gene calls are TRBV27 and TRBJ1-6; no clear D. Trimming cost V 4 bases and J 10 bases, with 14 bases left between them. The CDR3 extends over 14 amino acids. Germline lookup yields CDR1 MNHEY and CDR2 SMNVEV (reference sequence). CDR3 coding DNA: TGTGCCAGCAGTTCCGTGAGCTCGGGGTCACCCCTCCACTTT. Protein: CASSSVSSGSPLHF.

The rearrangement links TRBV28 to TRBJ1-2; D remains ambiguous. Germline V gene sequence: CDR1 MDHEN, CDR2 SYDVKM. The V end lost 4 bases, the J end lost 2 bases, and 11 bases lay between the germline ends. The CDR3 is 14 residues long. CDR3 region: CASSSPTPNYGYTF. CDR3 coding DNA: TGTGCCAGCAGTTCCCCGACACCGAACTATGGCTACACCTTC.

V is TRBV7-2 and J is TRBJ2-3; no clear D. The CDR3 length is 13 residues. V lost 5 bases and J lost 5, with 11 bases in between. In germline, CDR1 is SGHTA, CDR2 FQGNSA. In DNA, the CDR3 is TGTGCCAGCAGCCGGACGACGGAAGATACGCAGTATTTT. It is translated as CASSRTTEDTQYF. Together with reference TRBV7-2 and TRBJ2-3, the CDR3 gives the full variable domain: GAGVSQSPSNKVTEKGKDVELRCDPISGHTALYWYRQSLGQGLEFLIYFQGNSAPDKSGLPSDRFSAERTGGSVSTLTIQRTQQEDSAVYLCASSRTTEDTQYFGPGTRLTVL.

The V gene is TRBV5-8, the J gene TRBJ2-3; 11 positions match TRBD2. Losses at the gene ends were 0 bases for V and 5 bases for J; bases not matched to a gene: 8. The CDR3 loop spans 17 amino acids. Germline V gene sequence: CDR1 SGHTS, CDR2 YDEGEE. CDR3 nucleotides: TGTGCCAGCAGCTTGGTCCTAGCGGGGGGACTCGGAGATACGCAGTATTTT. The encoded protein is CASSLVLAGGLGDTQYF.

The J gene is TRBJ2-7, the V gene TRBV7-2; D unresolved. The germline CDR1 and CDR2 sequences are SGHTA and FQGNSA. CDR3 size: 14 residues. With 0 bases removed from V and 2 bases from J, the gap between germline ends came to 8 bases. The CDR3 region is CASSLAATTYEQYF. The CDR3 DNA sequence: TGTGCCAGCAGCTTAGCTGCCACTACCTACGAGCAGTACTTC.

The chain recombines TRBV29-1 with TRBJ2-3; 8 bases fit TRBD1. In germline, CDR1 is SQVTM, CDR2 ANQGSEA. J gave up 1 base and V 5 bases, and 11 bases lay outside the gene matches. The CDR3 is 16 amino acids. In DNA form, the CDR3 reads TGCAGCGTTAAGGGCCAGGGGGCAATGGGCACAGATACGCAGTATTTT. It is translated as CSVKGQGAMGTDTQYF.

The chain couples TRBV7-2 to TRBJ1-6; no firm D call. From germline, CDR1 is SGHTA and CDR2 FQGNSA. V lost 6 bases to trimming and J lost 7 bases, with 16 bases between them. This CDR3 is 15 amino acids long. The CDR3 sequence: CASSREADANSPLHF. DNA of the CDR3: TGTGCCAGCAGTCGTGAGGCAGACGCCAATTCACCCCTCCACTTT.

This clone was recorded once. The chain links TRBV15 to TRBJ2-1, with D unclear. Per the germline V gene, CDR1 is LNHNV and CDR2 is YYDKDF (reference sequence). V lost 1 base and J 6 bases, leaving 16 bases between the germline ends. CDR3 length: 16 residues. This CDR3 is CATSRGASGQFNEQFF. The CDR3 DNA reads as TGTGCCACCAGCAGAGGCGCCAGTGGCCAGTTCAATGAGCAGTTCTTC.

The sample holds one count of this clone. The chain joins TRBV28 to TRBJ2-2, with a possible D match to TRBD2 (5 bases). V lost 3 bases, J lost 1 base, and 15 bases lay in between. The CDR3 loop spans 17 amino acids. Germline CDR1 and CDR2: MDHEN and SYDVKM. CDR3: CASSFGLKGWNTGELFF. The CDR3 bases are TGTGCCAGCAGTTTTGGACTCAAGGGCTGGAACACCGGGGAGCTGTTTTTT.

J is TRBJ2-3 and V is TRBV7-3; possible D gene TRBD1, 6 bases. The CDR3 totals 14 residues. The germline V gene has CDR1 SGHTA and CDR2 FQGTGA. With 4 bases removed from V and 2 bases from J, the gap between germline ends came to 10 bases. The CDR3 nucleotides read TGTGCCAGCAGCTCGGACAGTGCCACAGATACGCAGTATTTT. Protein: CASSSDSATDTQYF.

V and J are TRBV4-3 and TRBJ2-7, with D possibly matching TRBD2 (5 bases). Trimming removed 0 bases at V and 7 bases at J, with 16 bases between. The germline CDR1 and CDR2 sequences are LGHNA and YSLEER. This CDR3 is built from 15 residues. As DNA, the CDR3 is TGCGCCAGCAGCCAAGAAACGGGAACTACGCGGGAGCAGTACTTC. This sequence encodes CASSQETGTTREQYF.

This rearrangement joins TRBV28 to TRBJ2-5; possible D gene TRBD1, 5 bases. This CDR3 has 13 amino acids. CDR1 MDHEN and CDR2 SYDVKM come from the germline V gene. Trimming removed 5 bases at V and 1 base at J, with 8 bases between. CDR3 sequence (DNA): TGTGCCAGCAGTGACAGTGCCCAAGAGACCCAGTACTTC. Translating gives CASSDSAQETQYF. Variable domain in full (rest from reference TRBV28 and TRBJ2-5): DVKVTQSSRYLVKRTGEKVFLECVQDMDHENMFWYRQDPGLGLRLIYFSYDVKMKEKGDIPEGYSVSREKKERFSLILESASTNQTSMYLCASSDSAQETQYFGPGTRLLVL.

The V and J genes are TRBV2 and TRBJ2-3, with 9 bases aligning to TRBD1. The germline CDR1 and CDR2 sequences are SNHLY and FYNNEI. Losses at the gene ends were 6 bases for V and 6 bases for J; bases not matched to a gene: 10. The CDR3 is made up of 15 amino acids. CDR3 region: CASSVRDRVFDTQYF. CDR3 DNA: TGTGCCAGCAGCGTCCGGGACAGGGTTTTCGATACGCAGTATTTT.

The rearrangement links TRBV4-2 to TRBJ2-6; D is uncertain. Trimming cost V 1 base and J 0 bases, with 13 bases left between them. CDR3 length: 18 residues. Looked up from germline, CDR1 is LGHNA and CDR2 is YNFKEQ. The CDR3 DNA reads as TGTGCCAGCAGCCAAGCCCCTGCTACGAGCTCTGGGGCCAACGTCCTGACTTTC. This encodes CASSQAPATSSGANVLTF.

CDR3 nucleotide sequence: TGCGCCAGCAGTCAACAGGACAGACTAAACGTCTACGAGCAGTACTTC. Its translation is CASSQQDRLNVYEQYF. The chain is built from TRBV23-1 and TRBJ2-7, with a tentative D call TRBD1 (6 bases). TRBV23-1 is an ORF, with its function uncertain. This CDR3 is built from 16 residues. V was clipped by 2 bases and J by 3 bases, with 17 bases between them.

The chain uses TRBV28 and TRBJ2-1; 8 bases map to TRBD2. Germline V CDR1 and CDR2: MDHEN, SYDVKM. This CDR3 is built from 23 residues. V shed 3 bases and J 1 base; nucleotides not matched to a gene: 26. The DNA for the CDR3 is TGTGCCAGCAGTTTTACAACCCCACGAGCGGGGGCGCTTACTCGAAATTCCTACAATGAGCAGTTCTTC. Translating it yields CASSFTTPRAGALTRNSYNEQFF.

This chain connects TRBV6-5 to TRBJ2-5, with 7 bases lining up with TRBD1. V shed 7 bases and J 0 bases; nucleotides not matched to a gene: 8. From germline, CDR1 is MNHEY and CDR2 SVGAGI. This CDR3 has 15 amino acids. The CDR3 reads CASTRDRRYQETQYF. In nucleotides, the CDR3 is TGTGCCAGCACCAGGGACAGAAGGTACCAAGAGACCCAGTACTTC.

The CDR3 spells CASSHRTGTGRTDTQYF. CDR3 nucleotide sequence: TGTGCCAGCAGCCATCGAACCGGGACAGGGAGAACAGATACGCAGTATTTT. The genes are TRBV4-2 and TRBJ2-3; 9 nucleotides align to TRBD1. The germline CDR1 and CDR2 sequences are LGHNA and YNFKEQ. This CDR3 is built from 17 residues. The V gene end was trimmed by 3 bases and the J gene end by 3 bases; junction bases not matched to a gene: 10.